The clone carrying this T cell receptor (beta chain) was counted a few times. Its specificity is unknown. The CDR3 is made up of 11 amino acids. V lost 11 bases and J 9 bases, leaving 14 bases between the germline ends. Germline CDR1 is ENHRY and CDR2 is SYGVKD. These data come from a study of post-analysis software for immune sequencing data. Overall study: Clinical courses comprised relapsing-remitting, secondary progressive and progressive-relapsing multiple sclerosis.

Study observations and caveats: Five or six TRBV segments appeared more often in patients than in controls, and TRBV5-6, TRBV5-1 and TRBV20-1 were among these. Samples from a shared batch, those prepared together, strongly co-clustered by F measure.

Unique molecular identifiers tagged the TCR beta cDNA libraries. Some 450,000 cDNA molecules were recovered from an input of roughly 0.95 to 10 million T cells. TCRdb re-called the PCR reads with MiXCR, one entry per CDR3 protein. The sample holds roughly 730,000 distinct CDR3 sequences, roughly 27% seen once. The chain combines TRBV10-3 with TRBJ2-1, with D maybe TRBD2 (6 bases). The source material was blood. This sequence originates from a girl between 10 and 17 years old with multiple sclerosis. The DNA for the CDR3 is TGTGCCTCCGGGGAGGTCGGTGAGCAGTTCTTC. Translating it yields CASGEVGEQFF.